The 2 T cell receptor beta chains below come from one sample, sequenced in a study of blood T cells in healthy people across ages. The use of a sample-barcoded 5' primer and a J-beta primer mix characterized a second PCR of 7 to 11 cycles. Each CDR3 protein is one row after TCRdb ran MiXCR on the 5' RACE reads. Among some 900,000 distinct CDR3 sequences listed, under 35% were seen once. Sequences were obtained from blood. Receptor source: a woman older than 75 in good health.

As to this clonotype: A read error may be the cause here, since a much bigger clone is one base away. V gene TRBV7-2 combines with J gene TRBJ2-7; D might be TRBD1 (6 bases). V lost 5 bases and J 7 bases, leaving 15 bases between the germline ends. CDR1 is SGHTA, CDR2 FQGNSA, per germline. The CDR3 covers 13 residues. Here the CDR3 DNA reads TGTGCCAGCAGCGTAGGGGGTTGGGATGAGCAGTACTTC. This translates into CASSVGGWDEQYF.

This clonotype was counted at least ten times. This chain connects TRBV6-6 to TRBJ2-3; 14 bases agree with TRBD2. J was trimmed by 0 bases and V by 3 bases; bases with no gene match: 5. There are 18 residues in the CDR3. CDR1 is MNHNY, CDR2 SVGAGI, per germline (reference sequence). The CDR3 is CASSYGTSGRPSTDTQYF. The DNA for the CDR3 is TGTGCCAGCAGTTATGGGACTAGCGGGAGACCTAGCACAGATACGCAGTATTTT.